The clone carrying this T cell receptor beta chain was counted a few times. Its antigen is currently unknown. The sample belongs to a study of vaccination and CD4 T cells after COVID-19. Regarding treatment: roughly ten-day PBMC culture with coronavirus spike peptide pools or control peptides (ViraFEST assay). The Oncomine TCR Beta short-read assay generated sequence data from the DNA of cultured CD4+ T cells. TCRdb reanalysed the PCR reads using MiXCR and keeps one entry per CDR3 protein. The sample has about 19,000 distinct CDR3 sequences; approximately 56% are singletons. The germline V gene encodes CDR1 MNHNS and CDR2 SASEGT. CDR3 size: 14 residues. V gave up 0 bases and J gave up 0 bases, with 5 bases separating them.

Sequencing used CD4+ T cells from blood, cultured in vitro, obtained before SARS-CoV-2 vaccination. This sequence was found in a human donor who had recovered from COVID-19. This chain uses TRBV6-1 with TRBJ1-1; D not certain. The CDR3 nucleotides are TGTGCCAGCAGTGAAGCCACAGTGAACACTGAAGCTTTCTTT. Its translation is CASSEATVNTEAFF.